This TCR beta chain was observed in a study of OX40 agonist ivuxolimab in advanced cancers. This CDR3 spans 14 amino acids. Trimming cost V 0 bases and J 5 bases, with 11 bases left between them. Germline V gene lookup returns CDR1 SGHNT and CDR2 YYREEE (reference sequence). Clones were read by immunoSEQ multiplex PCR, and TCRdb kept only the in-frame ones, dropping some. The data contain 66,000 or so clones, about 90% of them singletons. Specimen: CD4+ or CD8+ T cells sorted from blood, collected in a trial of the OX40 agonist ivuxolimab. The receptor was isolated from an adult with an advanced solid tumor such as melanoma, head and neck, liver or kidney cancer. The chain couples TRBV5-4 to TRBJ1-1; no reliable D call. DNA for the CDR3: TGTGCCAGCAGCTTGGGGCTACCGGGGACTGAAGCTTTCTTT. It is translated as CASSLGLPGTEAFF.